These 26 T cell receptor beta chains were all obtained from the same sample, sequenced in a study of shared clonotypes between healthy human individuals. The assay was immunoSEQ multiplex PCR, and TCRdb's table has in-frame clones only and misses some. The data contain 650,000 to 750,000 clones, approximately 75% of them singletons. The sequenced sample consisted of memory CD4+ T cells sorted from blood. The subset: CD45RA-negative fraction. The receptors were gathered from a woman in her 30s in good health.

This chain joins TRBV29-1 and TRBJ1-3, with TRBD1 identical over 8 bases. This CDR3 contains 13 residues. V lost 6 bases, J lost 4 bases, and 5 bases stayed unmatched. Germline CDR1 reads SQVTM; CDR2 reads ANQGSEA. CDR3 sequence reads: CSVRQGAGNTIYF. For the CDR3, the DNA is TGCAGCGTCCGTCAGGGGGCGGGAAACACCATATATTTT. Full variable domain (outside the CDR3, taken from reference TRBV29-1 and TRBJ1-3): SAVISQKPSRDICQRGTSLTIQCQVDSQVTMMFWYRQQPGQSLTLIATANQGSEATYESGFVIDKFPISRPNLTFSTLTVSNMSPEDSSIYLCSVRQGAGNTIYFGEGSWLTVV.

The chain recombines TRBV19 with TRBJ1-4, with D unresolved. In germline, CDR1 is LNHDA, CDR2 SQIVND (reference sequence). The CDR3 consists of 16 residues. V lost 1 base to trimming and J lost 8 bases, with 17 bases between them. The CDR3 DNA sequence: TGTGCCAGTAGTATAGCAATAGCCGCCGGTCACGAAAAACTGTTTTTT. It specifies CASSIAIAAGHEKLFF.

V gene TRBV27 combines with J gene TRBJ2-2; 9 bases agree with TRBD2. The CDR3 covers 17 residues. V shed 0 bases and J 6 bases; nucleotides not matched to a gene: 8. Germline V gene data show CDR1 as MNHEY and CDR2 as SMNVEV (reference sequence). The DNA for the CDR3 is TGTGCCAGCAGTTTATCGGCCGGGACTAGCAGATCCGGGGAGCTGTTTTTT. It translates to CASSLSAGTSRSGELFF.

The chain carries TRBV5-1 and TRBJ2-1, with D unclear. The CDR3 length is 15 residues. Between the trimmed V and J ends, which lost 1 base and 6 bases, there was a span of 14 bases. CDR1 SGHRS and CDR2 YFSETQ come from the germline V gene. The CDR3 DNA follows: TGCGCCAGCAGCTTGACGTCATCGACGGGCAATGAGCAGTTCTTC. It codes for CASSLTSSTGNEQFF.

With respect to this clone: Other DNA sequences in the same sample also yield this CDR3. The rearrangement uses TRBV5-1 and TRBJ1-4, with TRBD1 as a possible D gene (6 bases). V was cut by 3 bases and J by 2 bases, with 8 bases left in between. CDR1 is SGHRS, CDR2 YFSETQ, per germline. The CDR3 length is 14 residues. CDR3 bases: TGCGCCAGCAGCTCAGGGGCCACTAATGAAAAACTGTTTTTT. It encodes CASSSGATNEKLFF.

CDR3: CASRSGQGSYEQYF. Written as DNA, the CDR3 is TGTGCCAGCAGATCCGGACAGGGTTCCTACGAGCAGTACTTC. The chain is built from TRBV28 and TRBJ2-7; 8 bases align to TRBD1. The V segment lost 6 bases and the J segment 1 base; nucleotides outside the gene matches: 5. Germline V CDR1 and CDR2: MDHEN, SYDVKM. This CDR3 has 14 amino acids.

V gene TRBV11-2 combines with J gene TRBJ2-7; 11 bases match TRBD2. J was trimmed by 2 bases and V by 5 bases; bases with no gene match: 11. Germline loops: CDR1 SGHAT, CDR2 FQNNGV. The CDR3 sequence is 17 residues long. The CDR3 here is CASSPATSGTLPYEQYF. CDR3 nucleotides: TGTGCCAGCAGCCCCGCGACTAGCGGGACGCTCCCCTACGAGCAGTACTTC.

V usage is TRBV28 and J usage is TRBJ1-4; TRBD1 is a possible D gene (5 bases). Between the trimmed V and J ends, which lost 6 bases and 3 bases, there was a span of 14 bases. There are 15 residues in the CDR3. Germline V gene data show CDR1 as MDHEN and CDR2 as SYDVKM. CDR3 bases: TGTGCCAGCAGCCACTCAGGGTTGGCTAATGAAAAACTGTTTTTT. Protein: CASSHSGLANEKLFF. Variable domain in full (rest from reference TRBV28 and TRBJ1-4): DVKVTQSSRYLVKRTGEKVFLECVQDMDHENMFWYRQDPGLGLRLIYFSYDVKMKEKGDIPEGYSVSREKKERFSLILESASTNQTSMYLCASSHSGLANEKLFFGSGTQLSVL.

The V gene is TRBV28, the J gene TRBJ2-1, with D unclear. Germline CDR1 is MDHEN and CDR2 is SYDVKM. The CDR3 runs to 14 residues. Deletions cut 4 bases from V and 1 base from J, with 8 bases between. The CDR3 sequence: CASSSFRSYNEQFF. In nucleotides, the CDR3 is TGTGCCAGCAGTTCTTTTAGGTCCTACAATGAGCAGTTCTTC. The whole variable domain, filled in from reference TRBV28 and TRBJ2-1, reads DVKVTQSSRYLVKRTGEKVFLECVQDMDHENMFWYRQDPGLGLRLIYFSYDVKMKEKGDIPEGYSVSREKKERFSLILESASTNQTSMYLCASSSFRSYNEQFFGPGTRLTVL.

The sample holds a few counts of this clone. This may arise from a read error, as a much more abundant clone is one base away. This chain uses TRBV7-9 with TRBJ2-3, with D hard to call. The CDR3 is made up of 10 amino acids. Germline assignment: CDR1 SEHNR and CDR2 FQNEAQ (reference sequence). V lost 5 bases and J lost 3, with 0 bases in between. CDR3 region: CASSTDTQYF. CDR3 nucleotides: TGTGCCAGCAGCACAGATACGCAGTATTTT.

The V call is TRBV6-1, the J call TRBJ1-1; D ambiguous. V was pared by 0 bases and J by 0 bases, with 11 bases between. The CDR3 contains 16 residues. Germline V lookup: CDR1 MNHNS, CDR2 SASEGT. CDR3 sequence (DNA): TGTGCCAGCAGTGAAGCGCTTCCAGTCATGAACACTGAAGCTTTCTTT. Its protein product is CASSEALPVMNTEAFF.

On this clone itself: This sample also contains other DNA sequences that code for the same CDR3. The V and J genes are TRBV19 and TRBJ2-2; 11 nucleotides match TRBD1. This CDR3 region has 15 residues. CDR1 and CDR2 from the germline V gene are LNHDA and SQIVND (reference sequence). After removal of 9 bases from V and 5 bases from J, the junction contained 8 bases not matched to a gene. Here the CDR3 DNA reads TGTGCCAGCCGATCCGGGACAGGGGGGACCGGGGAGCTGTTTTTT. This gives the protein CASRSGTGGTGELFF.

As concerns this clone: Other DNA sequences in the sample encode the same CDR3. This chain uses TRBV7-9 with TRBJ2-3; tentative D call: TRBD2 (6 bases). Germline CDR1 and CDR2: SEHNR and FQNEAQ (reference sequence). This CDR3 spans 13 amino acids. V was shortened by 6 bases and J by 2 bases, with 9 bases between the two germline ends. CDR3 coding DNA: TGTGCCAGCAGTCGGGGGTCCACAGATACGCAGTATTTT. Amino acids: CASSRGSTDTQYF.

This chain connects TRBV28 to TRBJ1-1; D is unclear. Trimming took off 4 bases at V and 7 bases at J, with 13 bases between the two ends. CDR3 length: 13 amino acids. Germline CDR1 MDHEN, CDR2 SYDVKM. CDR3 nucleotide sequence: TGTGCCAGCAGTTCGGAGGGCGAGATTGAAGCTTTCTTT. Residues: CASSSEGEIEAFF. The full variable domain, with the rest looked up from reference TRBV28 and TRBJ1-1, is DVKVTQSSRYLVKRTGEKVFLECVQDMDHENMFWYRQDPGLGLRLIYFSYDVKMKEKGDIPEGYSVSREKKERFSLILESASTNQTSMYLCASSSEGEIEAFFGQGTRLTVV.

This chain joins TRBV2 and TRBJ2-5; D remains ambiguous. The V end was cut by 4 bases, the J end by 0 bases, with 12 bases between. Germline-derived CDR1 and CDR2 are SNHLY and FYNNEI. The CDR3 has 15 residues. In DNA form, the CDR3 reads TGTGCCAGCAGTGTGTTCGGCGGCGACCAAGAGACCCAGTACTTC. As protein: CASSVFGGDQETQYF.

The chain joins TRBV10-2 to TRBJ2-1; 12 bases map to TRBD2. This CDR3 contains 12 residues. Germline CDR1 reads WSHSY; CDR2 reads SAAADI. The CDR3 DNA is TGCGCGACTAGCGGGGGTTACAATGAGCAGTTCTTC. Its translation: CATSGGYNEQFF.

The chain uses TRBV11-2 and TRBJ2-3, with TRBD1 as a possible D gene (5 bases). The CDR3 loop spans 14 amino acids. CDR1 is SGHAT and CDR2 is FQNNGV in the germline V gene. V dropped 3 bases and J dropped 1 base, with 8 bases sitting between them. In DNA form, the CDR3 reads TGTGCCAGCAGCTTGGGGCAGCGCACAGATACGCAGTATTTT. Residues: CASSLGQRTDTQYF. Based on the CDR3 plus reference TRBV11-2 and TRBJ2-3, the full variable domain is EAGVAQSPRYKIIEKRQSVAFWCNPISGHATLYWYQQILGQGPKLLIQFQNNGVVDDSQLPKDRFSAERLKGVDSTLKIQPAKLEDSAVYLCASSLGQRTDTQYFGPGTRLTVL.

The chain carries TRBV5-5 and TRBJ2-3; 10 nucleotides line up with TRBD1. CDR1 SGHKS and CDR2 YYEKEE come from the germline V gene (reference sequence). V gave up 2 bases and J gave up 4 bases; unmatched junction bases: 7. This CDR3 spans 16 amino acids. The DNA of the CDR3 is TGTGCCAGCAGCTTAAGACAGGGGGCGTTTGCAGATACGCAGTATTTT. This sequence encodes CASSLRQGAFADTQYF. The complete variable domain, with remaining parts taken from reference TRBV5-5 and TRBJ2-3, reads DAGVTQSPTHLIKTRGQQVTLRCSPISGHKSVSWYQQVLGQGPQFIFQYYEKEERGRGNFPDRFSARQFPNYSSELNVNALLLGDSALYLCASSLRQGAFADTQYFGPGTRLTVL.

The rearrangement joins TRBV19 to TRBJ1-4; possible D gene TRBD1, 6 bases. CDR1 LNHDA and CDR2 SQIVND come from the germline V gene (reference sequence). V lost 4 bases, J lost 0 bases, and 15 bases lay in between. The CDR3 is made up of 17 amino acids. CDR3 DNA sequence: TGTGCCAGTAGTACCAGAGGGACACTTTCAACTAATGAAAAACTGTTTTTT. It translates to CASSTRGTLSTNEKLFF.

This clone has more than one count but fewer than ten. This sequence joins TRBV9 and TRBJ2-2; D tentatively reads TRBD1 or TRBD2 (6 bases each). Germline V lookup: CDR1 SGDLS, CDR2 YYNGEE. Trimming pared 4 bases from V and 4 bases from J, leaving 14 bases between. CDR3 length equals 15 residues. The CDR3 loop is CASSPRGVGTGELFF. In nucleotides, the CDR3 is TGTGCCAGCAGCCCAAGGGGGGTAGGCACCGGGGAGCTGTTTTTT.

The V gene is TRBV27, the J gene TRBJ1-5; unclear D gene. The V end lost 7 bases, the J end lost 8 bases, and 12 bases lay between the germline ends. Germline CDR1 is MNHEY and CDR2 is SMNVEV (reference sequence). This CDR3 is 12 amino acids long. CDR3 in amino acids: CASKRQSEPQHF. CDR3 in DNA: TGTGCCAGCAAGCGGCAGAGCGAGCCCCAGCATTTT.

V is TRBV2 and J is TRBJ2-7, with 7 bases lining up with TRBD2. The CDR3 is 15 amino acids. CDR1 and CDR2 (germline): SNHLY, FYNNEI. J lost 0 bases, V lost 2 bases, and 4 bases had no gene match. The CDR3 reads CASSEQRDPSYEQYF. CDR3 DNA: TGTGCCAGCAGTGAACAGCGGGACCCCTCCTACGAGCAGTACTTC.

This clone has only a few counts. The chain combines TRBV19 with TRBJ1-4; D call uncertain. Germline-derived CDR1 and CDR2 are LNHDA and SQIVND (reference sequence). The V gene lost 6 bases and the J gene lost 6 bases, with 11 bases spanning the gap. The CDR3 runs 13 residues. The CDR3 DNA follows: TGTGCCAGTAGCTATTTTTTGGATGAAAAACTGTTTTTT. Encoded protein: CASSYFLDEKLFF.

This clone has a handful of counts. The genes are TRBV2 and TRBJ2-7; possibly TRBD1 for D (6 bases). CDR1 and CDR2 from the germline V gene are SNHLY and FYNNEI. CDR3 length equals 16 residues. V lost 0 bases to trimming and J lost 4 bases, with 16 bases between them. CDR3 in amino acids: CASSEAGASPTYEQYF. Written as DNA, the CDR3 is TGTGCCAGCAGTGAAGCGGGGGCGTCCCCAACGTACGAGCAGTACTTC.

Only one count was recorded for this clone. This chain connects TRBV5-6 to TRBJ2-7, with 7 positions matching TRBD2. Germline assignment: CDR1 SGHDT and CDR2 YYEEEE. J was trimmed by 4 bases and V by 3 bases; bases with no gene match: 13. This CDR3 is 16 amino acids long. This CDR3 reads CASSWGQAGVAYEQYF. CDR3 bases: TGTGCCAGCAGCTGGGGTCAGGCGGGAGTAGCGTACGAGCAGTACTTC. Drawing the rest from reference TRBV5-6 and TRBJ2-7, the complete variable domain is DAGVTQSPTHLIKTRGQQVTLRCSPKSGHDTVSWYQQALGQGPQFIFQYYEEEERQRGNFPDRFSGHQFPNYSSELNVNALLLGDSALYLCASSWGQAGVAYEQYFGPGTRLTVT.

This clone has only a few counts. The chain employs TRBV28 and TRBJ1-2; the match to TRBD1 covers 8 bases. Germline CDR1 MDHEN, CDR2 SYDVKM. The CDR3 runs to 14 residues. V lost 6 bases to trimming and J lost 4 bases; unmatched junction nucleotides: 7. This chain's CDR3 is CASRSGQVGYGYTF. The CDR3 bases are TGTGCCAGCAGATCGGGACAGGTCGGCTATGGCTACACCTTC.